This T cell receptor (beta chain) was retrieved from a study of T cell repertoires in breast cancer (TCRdb year 2016). About the investigation overall: The study profiled tumors, lymph nodes and peripheral blood lymphocytes from breast cancer patients, plus peripheral blood from healthy control donors. ER+/PR+ status was present in the majority of the approximately 20 patient tumors that were analyzed for shared TCRs. The controls were nine healthy donors whose age range was similar to that of the patients. On average, approximately 500,000 sequences per sample and about 11 reads per input cell were obtained by sequencing. The study reasoned that TCRs shared between breast cancer patients would target shared antigens, given breast cancer's low mutational burden and rare common mutations. After being minced and digested with Liberase and DNase, tumors and tumor-involved lymph nodes were passed through 70-um and 40-um filters. Tumor-free lymph nodes were processed with no enzymatic digestion, and blood samples were separated using Ficoll. The paper as a whole reports these results and caveats: Tumor-involved sentinel lymph nodes shared about fourfold more TCRs with matched tumor repertoires than tumor-free nodes (roughly 8% versus 2%). Shared TCRs were encoded by various nucleotide sequences, which suggests selection and expansion based on antigen. TRBV7 predominated among shared TCRs, which may reflect tumor recognition or a mispriming bias from eight TRBV7 primers. Emulsion RT-PCR was considered qualitative rather than quantitative, since transcript abundance and primer differences skewed clone recovery. Genuine antitumor clones may have been missed because singleton TCRs were discarded and only part of each tumor was sampled. Around 18 TCR pairs were shared across seven or more patient tumors and were rarely found in control blood, which suggested possible tumor specificity.

This clonotype showed up just a few times. This receptor's antigen is unknown. No per-base quality is available; no much larger clone lies one base away. Library construction relied on emulsion pairing. Unpaired genes were suppressed by a second nested PCR containing blocking oligos, after which a third nested PCR added Illumina adaptors and barcodes. Between 5,000 and 250,000 T cells, along with C-region, Stepout and V-region primers, were included in each emulsion RT-PCR master mix. Emulsions were generated with the Micellula Emulsion and Purification Kit, and RT-PCR used Qiagen OneStep RT-PCR reagents. Pooled libraries were sequenced on an Illumina MiSeq with paired-end 2 x 250 reads. The paper's processing steps were these. Read pairs were joined in Galaxy and clipped at the engineered overlap into separate alpha and beta files; unclipped reads were discarded. Alpha-beta pairs were assigned with CompleteTCR, a MiTCR-based pipeline that links chains sharing read cluster identifiers using an R script. TCR sequences seen only once, which were about 1-3.2%, were removed as potential sequencing errors. TCRdb redid the processing of the public reads, applying fastp at Q25 and MiXCR, and retained in-frame beta chains. A single entry per CDR3 protein holds the most common genes and DNA from its merged rows. These V and J calls derive from TCRdb rather than the authors' analysis. This sample gives about 40,000 distinct CDR3 sequences in total; 45% to 55% of them show up just once. The ten largest clones capture approximately 57% of the sample.

The study used an expanded emulsion RT-PCR method with primers for all TCR V genes to analyze paired alpha-beta TCRs of CD8+ T cells. Before emulsion RT-PCR, CD8+ T cells were isolated with a CD8 positive selection kit and incubated overnight in 10 IU/mL IL-2. Taken from the germline V gene, the CDR1 and CDR2 loops are SNHLY and FYNNEI. The CDR3 numbers 12 residues from cysteine through phenylalanine. The DNA shown is the 36-base CDR3, in frame from base 1. V sheds 4 bases and J sheds 5 bases, leaving 5 bases between their ends. The chain employs TRBV2 and TRBJ2-2, with the D gene uncertain. The receptor was isolated from a pool of human donors with breast cancer or a healthy control (not recorded which). Specimen: CD8+ T cells. Here is the DNA: TGTGCCAGCAGTGTCGAAACCGGGGAGCTGTTTTTT. Translated, this is CASSVETGELFF.